This entry features one T cell receptor (beta chain) sequence. This sample stems from a study of PD-1 blockade in mismatch repair-deficient tumors. Produced via immunoSEQ multiplex PCR; TCRdb's table is partial and in-frame only. The sample includes about 110,000 clones, 60% to 85% of them seen just once. This CDR3 comprises 14 residues. With 4 bases clipped from V and 0 bases from J, the junction kept 1 base outside the gene matches. Germline assignment: CDR1 MGHRA and CDR2 YSYEKL. The chain has TRBV4-1 and TRBJ2-5; 8 bases line up with TRBD2. The sample consisted of peripheral blood, taken 60 weeks after starting pembrolizumab. This TCR came from an adult with mismatch repair-deficient cancer. This CDR3 is CASSPREDQETQYF. The CDR3 bases are TGCGCCAGCAGCCCGCGGGAGGACCAAGAGACCCAGTACTTC.